This T cell receptor (beta chain) was captured in a study of T cell responses to AZD1222 COVID-19 vaccine. The study, taken as a whole, reports: Among spike-specific TCRs, nearly half reportedly target unmutated variant regions. Vaccine-associated CD4 TCRs spanned spike, dominant at 160-218 and 743-854. Two AZD1222 doses significantly raised spike-specific TCR breadth and depth over controls.

V was clipped by 3 bases and J by 7 bases, with 22 bases between them. This CDR3 contains 17 residues. Germline lookup yields CDR1 SNHLY and CDR2 FYNNEI. Profiled with immunoSEQ multiplex PCR; TCRdb holds only in-frame clones, not every one. The sample carries approximately 260,000 clones, just over 90% recorded once. On this clone: No antigen is known for it.

The sequenced sample was peripheral blood, obtained on day 0 of AZD1222 vaccination. This TCR was sampled from an adult in good health. The V gene is TRBV2, the J gene TRBJ2-1; either TRBD1 or TRBD2 may fit D (7 bases each). CDR3 in DNA: TGTGCCAGCAGTGAGAGGGGGAGGGGGCACTGGGTGAATGAGCAGTTCTTC. Translating gives CASSERGRGHWVNEQFF.